Listed below are T cell receptor beta chains from one sample, sequenced in a study of T cells in Graves' hyperthyroidism and ophthalmopathy. TCRdb ran MiXCR on the multiplex PCR reads and lists one entry per CDR3 protein. The sample yields approximately 370,000 distinct CDR3 sequences, more than 12% seen once. The source material was blood. The receptors originated from a woman aged 30 to 39 with Graves' hyperthyroidism. Both conserved end residues are trimmed from each CDR3. Fields, in order: CDR3 protein, V gene, CDR3 length.

ASTEPGNYGYT TRBV28 11
ASSTTGSADTQH TRBV9 12
ASSMFNYGYT TRBV19 10
ASSNRGGDEKLF TRBV28 12
ASSLRGFNYGYT TRBV12-3/TRBV12-4 12
ASSFGLAGVSYEQY TRBV11-2 14
ASSLSSGGFSNEQF TRBV5-1 14
SGTDASSGTTKFTDTQY TRBV20-1 17
ASSLLDPSSYNEQF TRBV5-1 14
ASSLESTGGNEKLF TRBV5-1 14
ASNSGANYGYT TRBV6-1 11
ASSWSQLNSEAF TRBV6-5 12
ASSPGIGQPQH TRBV19 11
ASSDWDRSTDTQY TRBV7-9 13
SVGFGAGGYEQY TRBV29-1 12
ASKDSQGTDTQY TRBV5-4 12
SARGDKGVNTEAF TRBV20-1 13
SARGTSRTDTQY TRBV20-1 12
SAREVGARETQY TRBV20-1 12
ASSVDTSYEQY TRBV9 11
SVLEVRETQY TRBV29-1 10
SVEVGRSTDTQY TRBV29-1 12
ASSIGDRVPEAF TRBV6-1 12
ASSYGIGSSTDTQY TRBV5-1 14
ATGRMNTEAF TRBV6-1 10